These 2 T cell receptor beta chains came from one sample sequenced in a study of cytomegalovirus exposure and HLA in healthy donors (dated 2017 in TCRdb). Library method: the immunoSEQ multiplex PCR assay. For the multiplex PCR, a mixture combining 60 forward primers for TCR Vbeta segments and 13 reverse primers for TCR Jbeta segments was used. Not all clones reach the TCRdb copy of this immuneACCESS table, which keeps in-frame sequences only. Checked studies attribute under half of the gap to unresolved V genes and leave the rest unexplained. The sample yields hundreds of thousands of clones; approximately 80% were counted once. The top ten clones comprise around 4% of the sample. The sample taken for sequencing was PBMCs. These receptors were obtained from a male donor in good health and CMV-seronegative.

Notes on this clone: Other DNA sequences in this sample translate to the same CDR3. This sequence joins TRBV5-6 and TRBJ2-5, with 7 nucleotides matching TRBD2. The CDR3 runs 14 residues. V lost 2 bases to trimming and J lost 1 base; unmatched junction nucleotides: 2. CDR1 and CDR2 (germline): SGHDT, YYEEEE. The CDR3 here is CASSFGRSQETQYF. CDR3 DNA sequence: TGTGCCAGCAGCTTCGGGAGGAGCCAAGAGACCCAGTACTTC.

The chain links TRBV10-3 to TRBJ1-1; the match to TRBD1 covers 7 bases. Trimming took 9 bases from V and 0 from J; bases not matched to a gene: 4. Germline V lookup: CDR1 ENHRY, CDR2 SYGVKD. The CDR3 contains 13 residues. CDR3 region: CAILTGVNTEAFF. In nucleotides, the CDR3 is TGTGCCATTTTAACAGGGGTGAACACTGAAGCTTTCTTT.